The present T cell receptor beta chain was sequenced within a study of T cell changes during pregnancy in multiple sclerosis. CDR1 is LNHDA and CDR2 is SQIVND in the germline V gene (reference sequence). This CDR3 contains 14 residues. V dropped 5 bases and J dropped 6; count of bases not matched to a gene: 8. The table came from immunoSEQ multiplex PCR; TCRdb's copy has only in-frame clones and leaves some out. The sample has 50,000 or so clones, around 94% seen once; the top ten hold just under 0.75%. The rearrangement uses TRBV19 and TRBJ2-7, with TRBD1 matching over 9 bases. The specimen was CD4+ T cells from peripheral blood mononuclear cells, collected in the third trimester of pregnancy. This clonotype was obtained from a female donor with multiple sclerosis, enrolled in a pregnancy study. CDR3 bases: TGTGCCAGTAGTTTAGGACAGGGGACGGGCGAGCAGTACTTC. Translated, it gives CASSLGQGTGEQYF.